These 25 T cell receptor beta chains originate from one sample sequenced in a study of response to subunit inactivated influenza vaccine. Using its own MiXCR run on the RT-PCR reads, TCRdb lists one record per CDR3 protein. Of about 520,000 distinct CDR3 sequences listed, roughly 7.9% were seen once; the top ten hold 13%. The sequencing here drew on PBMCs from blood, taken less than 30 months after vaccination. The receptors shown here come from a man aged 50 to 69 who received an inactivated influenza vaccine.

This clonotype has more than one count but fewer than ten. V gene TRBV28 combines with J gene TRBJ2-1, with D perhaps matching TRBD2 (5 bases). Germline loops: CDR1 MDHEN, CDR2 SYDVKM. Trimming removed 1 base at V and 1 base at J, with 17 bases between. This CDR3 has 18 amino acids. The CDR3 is CASSLSRIGSKSYNEQFF. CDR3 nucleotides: TGTGCCAGCAGTTTATCAAGGATTGGGAGCAAATCCTACAATGAGCAGTTCTTC.

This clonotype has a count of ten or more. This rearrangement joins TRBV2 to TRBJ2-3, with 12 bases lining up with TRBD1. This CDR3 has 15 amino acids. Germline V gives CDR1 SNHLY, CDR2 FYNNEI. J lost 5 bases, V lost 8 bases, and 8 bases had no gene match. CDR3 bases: TGTGCCAGCGTAGGGGGACAGGGGGCGTTAGATACGCAGTATTTT. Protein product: CASVGGQGALDTQYF.

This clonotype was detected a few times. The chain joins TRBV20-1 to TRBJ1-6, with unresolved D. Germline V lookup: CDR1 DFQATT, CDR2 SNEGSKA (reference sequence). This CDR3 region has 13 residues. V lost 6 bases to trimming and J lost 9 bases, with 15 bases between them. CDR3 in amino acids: CSASERTVSPLHF. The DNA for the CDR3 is TGCAGTGCCTCCGAACGGACCGTTTCACCCCTCCACTTT.

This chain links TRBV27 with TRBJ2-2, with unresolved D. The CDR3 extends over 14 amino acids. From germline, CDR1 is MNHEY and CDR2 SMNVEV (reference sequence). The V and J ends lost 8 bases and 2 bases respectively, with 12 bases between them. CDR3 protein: CASHTQSNTGELFF. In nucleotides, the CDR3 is TGTGCCAGCCATACACAAAGCAACACCGGGGAGCTGTTTTTT.

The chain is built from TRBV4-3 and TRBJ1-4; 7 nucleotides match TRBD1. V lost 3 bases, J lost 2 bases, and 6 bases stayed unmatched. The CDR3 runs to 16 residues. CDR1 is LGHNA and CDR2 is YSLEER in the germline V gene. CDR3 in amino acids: CASSQTGMGTNEKLFF. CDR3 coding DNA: TGCGCCAGCAGCCAGACAGGGATGGGCACTAATGAAAAACTGTTTTTT.

The CDR3 bases are TGCAGTGCTTTAGACCGTAACTATGGCTACACCTTC. It yields the protein CSALDRNYGYTF. The V gene is TRBV20-1, the J gene TRBJ1-2; no definite D call. V was pared by 5 bases and J by 1 base, with 8 bases between. Germline lookup yields CDR1 DFQATT and CDR2 SNEGSKA (reference sequence). This CDR3 is 12 amino acids long.

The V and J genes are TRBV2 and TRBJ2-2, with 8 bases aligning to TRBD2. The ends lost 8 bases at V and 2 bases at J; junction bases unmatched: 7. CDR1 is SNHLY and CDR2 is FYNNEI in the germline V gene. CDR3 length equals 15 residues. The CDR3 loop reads CASRGTSFNTGELFF. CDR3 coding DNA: TGTGCCAGCCGGGGGACTAGTTTTAACACCGGGGAGCTGTTTTTT.

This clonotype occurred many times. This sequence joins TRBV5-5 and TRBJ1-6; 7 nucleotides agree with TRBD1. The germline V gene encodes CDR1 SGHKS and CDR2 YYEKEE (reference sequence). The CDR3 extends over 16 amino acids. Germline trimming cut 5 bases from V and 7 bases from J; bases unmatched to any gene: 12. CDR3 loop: CASRSSSQGYNSPLHF. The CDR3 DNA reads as TGTGCCAGCAGGTCCAGTTCACAGGGGTACAATTCACCCCTCCACTTT.

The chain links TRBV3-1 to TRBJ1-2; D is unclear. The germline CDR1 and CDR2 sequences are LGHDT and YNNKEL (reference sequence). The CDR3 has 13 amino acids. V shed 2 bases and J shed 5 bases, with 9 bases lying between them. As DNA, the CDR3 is TGTGCCAGCAGCCAACACGCGGAGTATGGCTACACCTTC. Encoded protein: CASSQHAEYGYTF.

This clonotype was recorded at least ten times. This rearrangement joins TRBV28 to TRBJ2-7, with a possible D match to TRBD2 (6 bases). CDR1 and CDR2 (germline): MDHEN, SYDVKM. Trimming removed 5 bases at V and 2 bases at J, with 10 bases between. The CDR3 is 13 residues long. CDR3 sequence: CASSTPGAYEQYF. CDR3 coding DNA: TGTGCCAGCAGTACTCCGGGGGCCTACGAGCAGTACTTC.

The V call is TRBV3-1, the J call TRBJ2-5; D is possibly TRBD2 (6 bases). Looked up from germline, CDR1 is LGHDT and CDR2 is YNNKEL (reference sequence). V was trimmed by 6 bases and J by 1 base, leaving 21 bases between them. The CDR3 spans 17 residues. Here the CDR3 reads CASRRGRRAGVQETQYF. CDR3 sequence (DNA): TGTGCCAGCAGACGAGGCAGGAGGGCCGGGGTCCAAGAGACCCAGTACTTC.

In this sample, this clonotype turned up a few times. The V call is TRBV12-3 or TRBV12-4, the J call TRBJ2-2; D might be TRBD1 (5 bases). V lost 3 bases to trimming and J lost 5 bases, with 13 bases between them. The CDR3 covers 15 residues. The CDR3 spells CASSFKGAMTGELFF. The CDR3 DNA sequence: TGTGCCAGCAGTTTTAAAGGGGCAATGACCGGGGAGCTGTTTTTT.

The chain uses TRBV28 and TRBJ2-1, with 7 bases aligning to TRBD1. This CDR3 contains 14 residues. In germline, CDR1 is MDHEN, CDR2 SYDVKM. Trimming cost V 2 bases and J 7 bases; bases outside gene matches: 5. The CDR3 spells CASSLGTVLNEQFF. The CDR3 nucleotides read TGTGCCAGCAGTTTAGGGACAGTTTTAAATGAGCAGTTCTTC. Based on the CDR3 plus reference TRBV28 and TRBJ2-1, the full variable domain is DVKVTQSSRYLVKRTGEKVFLECVQDMDHENMFWYRQDPGLGLRLIYFSYDVKMKEKGDIPEGYSVSREKKERFSLILESASTNQTSMYLCASSLGTVLNEQFFGPGTRLTVL.

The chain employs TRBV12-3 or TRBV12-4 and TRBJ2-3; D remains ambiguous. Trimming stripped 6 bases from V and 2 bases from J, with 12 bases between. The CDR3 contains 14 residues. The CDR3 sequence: CASSADKNTDTQYF. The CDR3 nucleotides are TGTGCCAGCAGCGCCGACAAAAACACAGATACGCAGTATTTT.

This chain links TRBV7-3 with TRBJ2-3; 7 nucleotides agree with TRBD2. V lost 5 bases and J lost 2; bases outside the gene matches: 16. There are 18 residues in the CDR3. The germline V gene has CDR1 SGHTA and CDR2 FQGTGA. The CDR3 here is CASSKRGSLADITDTQYF. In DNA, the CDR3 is TGTGCCAGCAGCAAAAGGGGCTCTCTAGCGGACATCACAGATACGCAGTATTTT.

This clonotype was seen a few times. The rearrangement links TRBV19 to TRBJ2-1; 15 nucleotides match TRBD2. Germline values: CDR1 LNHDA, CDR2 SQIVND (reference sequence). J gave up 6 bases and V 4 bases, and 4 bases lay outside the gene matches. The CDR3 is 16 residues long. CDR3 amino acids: CASSTRGLAGGNEQFF. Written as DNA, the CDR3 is TGTGCCAGTAGTACAAGGGGACTAGCGGGAGGCAATGAGCAGTTCTTC.

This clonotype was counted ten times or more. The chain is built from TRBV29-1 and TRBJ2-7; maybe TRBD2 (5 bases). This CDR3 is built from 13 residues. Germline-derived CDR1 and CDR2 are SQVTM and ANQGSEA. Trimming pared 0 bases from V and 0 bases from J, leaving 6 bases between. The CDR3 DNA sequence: TGCAGCGTTGAAGAGGGGAGCTCCTACGAGCAGTACTTC. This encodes CSVEEGSSYEQYF.

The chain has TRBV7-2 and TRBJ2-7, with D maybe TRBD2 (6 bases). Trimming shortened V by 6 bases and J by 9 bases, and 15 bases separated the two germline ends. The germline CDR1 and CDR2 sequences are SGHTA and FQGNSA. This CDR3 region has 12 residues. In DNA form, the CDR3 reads TGTGCCAGCAGTTTGGGCCCAGCGGGGCAGTACTTC. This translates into CASSLGPAGQYF.

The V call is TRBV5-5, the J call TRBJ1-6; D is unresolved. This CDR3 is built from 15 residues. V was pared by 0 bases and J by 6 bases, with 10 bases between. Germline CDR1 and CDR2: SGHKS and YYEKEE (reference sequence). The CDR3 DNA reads TGTGCCAGCAGCTTGGCCGGTGGAGGTAATTCACCCCTCCACTTT. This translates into CASSLAGGGNSPLHF.

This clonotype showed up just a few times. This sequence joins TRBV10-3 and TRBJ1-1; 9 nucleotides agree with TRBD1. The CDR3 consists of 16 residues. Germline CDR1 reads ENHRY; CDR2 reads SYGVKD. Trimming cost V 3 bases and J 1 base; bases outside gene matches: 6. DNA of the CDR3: TGTGCCATCAGTGAAGGACAGGGGATGGGGAACACTGAAGCTTTCTTT. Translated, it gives CAISEGQGMGNTEAFF.

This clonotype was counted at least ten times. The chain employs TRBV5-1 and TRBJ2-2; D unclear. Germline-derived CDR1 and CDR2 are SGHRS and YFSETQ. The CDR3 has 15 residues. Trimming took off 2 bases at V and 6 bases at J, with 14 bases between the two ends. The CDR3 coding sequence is TGCGCCAGCAGCTTTTCGGCCCACGAAGCCGGGGAGCTGTTTTTT. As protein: CASSFSAHEAGELFF.

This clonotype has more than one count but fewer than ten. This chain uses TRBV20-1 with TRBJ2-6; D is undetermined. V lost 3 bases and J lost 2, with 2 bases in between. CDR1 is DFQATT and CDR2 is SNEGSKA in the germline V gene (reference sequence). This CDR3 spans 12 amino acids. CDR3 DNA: TGCAGTGCTAGTACTGGGGCCAACGTCCTGACTTTC. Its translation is CSASTGANVLTF.

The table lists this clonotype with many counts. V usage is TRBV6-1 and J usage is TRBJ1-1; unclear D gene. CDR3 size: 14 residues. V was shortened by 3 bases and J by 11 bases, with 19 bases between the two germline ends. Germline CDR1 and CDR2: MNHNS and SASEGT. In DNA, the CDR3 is TGTGCCAGCAGTGACCTGAGGGTGGGCGCGGGGGCTTTCTTT. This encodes CASSDLRVGAGAFF.

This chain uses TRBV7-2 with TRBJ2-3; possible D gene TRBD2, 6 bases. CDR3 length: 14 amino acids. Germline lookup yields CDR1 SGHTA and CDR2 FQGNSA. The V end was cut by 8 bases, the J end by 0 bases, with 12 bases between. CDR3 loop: CASGNSGSTDTQYF. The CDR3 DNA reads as TGTGCCAGCGGTAACAGCGGGAGCACAGATACGCAGTATTTT.

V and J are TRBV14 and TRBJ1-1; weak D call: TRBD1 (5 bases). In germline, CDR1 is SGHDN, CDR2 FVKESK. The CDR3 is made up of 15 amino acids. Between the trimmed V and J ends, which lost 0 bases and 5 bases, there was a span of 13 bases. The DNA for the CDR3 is TGTGCCAGCAGCCAAGAGCGGGGCCCGAAGACTGAAGCTTTCTTT. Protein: CASSQERGPKTEAFF.